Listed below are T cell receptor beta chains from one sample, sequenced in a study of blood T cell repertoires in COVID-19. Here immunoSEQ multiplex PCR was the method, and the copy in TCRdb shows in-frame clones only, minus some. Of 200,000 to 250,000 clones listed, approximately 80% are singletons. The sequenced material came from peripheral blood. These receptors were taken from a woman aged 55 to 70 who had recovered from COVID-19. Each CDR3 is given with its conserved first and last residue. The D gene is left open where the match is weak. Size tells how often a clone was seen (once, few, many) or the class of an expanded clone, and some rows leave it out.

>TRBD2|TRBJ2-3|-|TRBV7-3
TGTGCCAGCAGCCAGGGACTAGCGGGGGTTACAGATACGCAGTATTTT
CASSQGLAGVTDTQYF
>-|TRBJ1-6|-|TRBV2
TGTGCCAGCACGGTCGAGGGAAGGGGGAATTCACCCCTCCACTTT
CASTVEGRGNSPLHF
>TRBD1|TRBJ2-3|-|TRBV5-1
TGCGCCAGCAGCTTTGGTGGGACAGTCGGAAATATAGCGTATTTT
CASSFGGTVGNIAYF
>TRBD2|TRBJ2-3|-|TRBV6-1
TGTGCCAGCAGTGATCGAACGGGGGGGGATACGCAGTATTTT
CASSDRTGGDTQYF
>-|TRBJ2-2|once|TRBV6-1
TGTGCCAGCAGTGAATCACGTGGTTTGGCGGGGAACACCGGGGAGCTGTTTTTT
CASSESRGLAGNTGELFF
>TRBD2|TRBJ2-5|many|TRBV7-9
TGTGCCAGCAGCTCCCCGAGACTAGCGGGGGAAGAGACCCAGTACTTC
CASSSPRLAGEETQYF
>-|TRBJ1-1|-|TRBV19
TGTGCCAGTAGTTCATCAGGGTGGACTGAAGCTTTCTTT
CASSSSGWTEAFF
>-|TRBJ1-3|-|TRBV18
TGTGCCAGCTCACCTAGGACAGCTTCCTTAAACACCATATATTTT
CASSPRTASLNTIYF
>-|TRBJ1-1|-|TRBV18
TGTGCCAGCTCACCGGCAGGGGACACTGAAGCTTTCTTT
CASSPAGDTEAFF
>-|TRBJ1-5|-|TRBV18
TGTGCCAGCTCACCAGGGGGCGTCAATCAGCCCCAGCATTTT
CASSPGGVNQPQHF
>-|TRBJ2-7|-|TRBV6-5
TGTGCCAGCAGTTCTCACAGGAGGGGGGGGTACGAGCAGTACTTC
CASSSHRRGGYEQYF
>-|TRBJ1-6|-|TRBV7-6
TGTGCCAGCAGCAGGGGAGGATTGGGGCTTAATTCACCCCTCCACTTT
CASSRGGLGLNSPLHF
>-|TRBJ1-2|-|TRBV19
TGTGCCAGTAGTGAAACACAGGGAATTAACTATGGCTACACCTTC
CASSETQGINYGYTF
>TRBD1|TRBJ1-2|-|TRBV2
TGTGCCAGCAGTGAAAGGACAGGCCTGTTCTATGGCTACACCTTC
CASSERTGLFYGYTF
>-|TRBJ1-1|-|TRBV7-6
TGTGCCAGCAGGTCAAGGGGGAGTACGACTGAAGCTTTCTTT
CASRSRGSTTEAFF
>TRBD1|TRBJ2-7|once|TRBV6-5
TGTGCCAGCAGTTACGGGTCCGGGACAGGGTCCTCCGAGCAGTACTTC
CASSYGSGTGSSEQYF
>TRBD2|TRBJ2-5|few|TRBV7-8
TGTGCCAGCAGCGCCCGACTAGCGGGGGGGAAAGAGACCCAGTACTTC
CASSARLAGGKETQYF
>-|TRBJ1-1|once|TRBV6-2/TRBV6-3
TGTGCCAGCAGTTCGGGGGAAGAGGTAACTGAAGCTTTCTTT
CASSSGEEVTEAFF
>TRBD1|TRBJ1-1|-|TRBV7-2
TGTGCCAGCAGCTTATATGGACAGGGGTCTGAAGCTTTCTTT
CASSLYGQGSEAFF
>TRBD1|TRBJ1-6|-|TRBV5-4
TGTGCCAGCAGCCAGGGGGCGAGTTCACCCCTCCACTTT
CASSQGASSPLHF
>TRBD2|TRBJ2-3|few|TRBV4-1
TGCGCCAGCAGCAAAACGGGACTAGCGGGGTGGATAGATACGCAGTATTTT
CASSKTGLAGWIDTQYF
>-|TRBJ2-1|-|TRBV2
TGTGCCAGCAGTTTAGACAGCTATGAACCCAATGAGCAGTTCTTC
CASSLDSYEPNEQFF
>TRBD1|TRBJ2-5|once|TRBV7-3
TGTGCCAGCAGCGCGGGACAGGTTGGAGAGACCCAGTACTTC
CASSAGQVGETQYF
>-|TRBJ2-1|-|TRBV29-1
TGCAGCGGCGGACAGTACAATGAGCAGTTCTTC
CSGGQYNEQFF
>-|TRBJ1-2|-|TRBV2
TGTGCCAGCAGGGGGACATATCTTGACTATGGCTACACCTTC
CASRGTYLDYGYTF
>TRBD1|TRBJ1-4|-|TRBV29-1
TGCAGCGTTGGCCCCCCCGGGACAGGGAATGAAAAACTGTTTTTT
CSVGPPGTGNEKLFF
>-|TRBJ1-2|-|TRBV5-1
TGCGCCAGCAGCCCTACAGGGAACTATGGCTACACCTTC
CASSPTGNYGYTF
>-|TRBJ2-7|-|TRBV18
TGTGCCAGCTCACCTTCGTCTTACGAGCAGTACTTC
CASSPSSYEQYF
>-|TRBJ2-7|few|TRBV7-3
TGTGCCAGCAGCTTGCGGGGGCCTTCCTACGAGCAGTACTTC
CASSLRGPSYEQYF
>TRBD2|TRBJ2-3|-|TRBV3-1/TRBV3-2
TGTGCCAGCAGCCCCTTCAGCGGGGGGGCGACAGATACGCAGTATTTT
CASSPFSGGATDTQYF
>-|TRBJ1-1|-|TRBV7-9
TGTGCCAGCAGCTCCCGGCGGGTTGAAGCTTTCTTT
CASSSRRVEAFF
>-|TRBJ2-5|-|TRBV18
TGTGCCAGCTCACAGGGGGATCCCCAAGAGACCCAGTACTTC
CASSQGDPQETQYF
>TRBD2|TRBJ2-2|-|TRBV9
TGTGCCAGCAGCGTAGTGGATAGCGGGGGCTGGGCTGGGGAGCTGTTTTTT
CASSVVDSGGWAGELFF
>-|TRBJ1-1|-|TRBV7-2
TGTGCCAGCAGCTTAGCGGTCGAGGGGGTGTGGGACACTGAAGCTTTCTTT
CASSLAVEGVWDTEAFF
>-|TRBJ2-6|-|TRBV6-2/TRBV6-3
TGTGCCAGCAGCCCCCAGTTTTGGCCTGGGGCCAACGTCCTGACTTTC
CASSPQFWPGANVLTF
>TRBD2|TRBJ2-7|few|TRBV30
TGTGCCTCGACTAGCGGGCCCAACGAGCAGTACTTC
CASTSGPNEQYF
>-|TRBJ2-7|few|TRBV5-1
TGCGCCAGCAGCTTGGGGGGCCGCCCGACCTACGAGCAGTACTTC
CASSLGGRPTYEQYF
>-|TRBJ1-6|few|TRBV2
TGTGCCAGCAGTGAAACAGGGAATTCACCCCTCCACTTT
CASSETGNSPLHF
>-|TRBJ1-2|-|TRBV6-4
TGTGCCAGCAGTCCATTGACAGGACCCGAAAACTATGGCTACACCTTC
CASSPLTGPENYGYTF
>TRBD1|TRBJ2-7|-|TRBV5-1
TGCGCCAGCAGCCCCGGGACAGGGCACTACGAGCAGTACTTC
CASSPGTGHYEQYF
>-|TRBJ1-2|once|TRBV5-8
TGTGCCAGCAGCTTGGAGGGGTTGAGCTATGGCTACACCTTC
CASSLEGLSYGYTF